The 3 T cell receptor beta chains reported below all come from one sample, sequenced in a study of radiotherapy plus CTLA-4 blockade in lung cancer. Assay used: immunoSEQ multiplex PCR; TCRdb lists only in-frame clones, some missing. The sample holds 53,000 or so clones, around 77% seen once. Sequences were derived from peripheral blood, sampled from a patient treated with radiotherapy plus ipilimumab. The receptors were sampled from a human donor with non-small cell lung cancer who had stable disease on radiotherapy plus ipilimumab.

V usage is TRBV6-1 and J usage is TRBJ2-2; the D gene is possibly TRBD1 (6 bases). CDR1 and CDR2 from the germline V gene are MNHNS and SASEGT. The CDR3 is 12 amino acids. Trimming shortened V by 11 bases and J by 11 bases, and 18 bases separated the two germline ends. The CDR3 coding sequence is TGTGCCGCACGACAGGATGGAAGAGAGCTGTTTTTT. This translates into CAARQDGRELFF.

V and J are TRBV5-1 and TRBJ2-1, with 9 bases identical to TRBD2. The CDR3 has 18 amino acids. Germline CDR1 reads SGHRS; CDR2 reads YFSETQ. The trim removed 4 bases at V and 9 bases at J, leaving 20 bases unmatched. This chain's CDR3 is CASSAPVNLAGPPGEQFF. CDR3 sequence (DNA): TGCGCCAGCAGCGCCCCTGTGAACCTAGCGGGGCCGCCGGGTGAGCAGTTCTTC.

This chain joins TRBV2 and TRBJ2-3, with D perhaps TRBD2 (6 bases). Per the germline V gene, CDR1 is SNHLY and CDR2 is FYNNEI. The ends were cut back, 10 bases at V and 1 base at J, with 12 bases in the middle. The CDR3 is 13 amino acids. CDR3 loop: CATGTVGTDTQYF. CDR3 sequence (DNA): TGTGCCACCGGGACTGTGGGCACAGATACGCAGTATTTT.